The clone carrying this T cell receptor beta chain was observed at least ten times. Its target is unknown. The length of the CDR3 is 17 residues. With 0 bases clipped from V and 1 base from J, the junction kept 7 bases outside the gene matches. The germline V gene encodes CDR1 DFQATT and CDR2 SNEGSKA (reference sequence). The data were obtained in a study of early T cells in non-severe SARS-CoV-2 infection. In TCRdb, the 5' RACE reads were re-called with MiXCR into one record per CDR3 protein. Among about 30,000 distinct CDR3 sequences listed, around 7% were seen once. The study, taken as a whole, reports: Matching against VDJdb likely underestimated virus-specific expansions, favoring anti-spike CD8.

The chain has TRBV20-1 and TRBJ2-5; 11 nucleotides agree with TRBD2. Source material: whole blood. The sequence was collected from an adult who was a healthcare worker with PCR-confirmed SARS-CoV-2 infection or an uninfected control (not recorded which). CDR3 sequence reads: CSARDPLAGGRQETQYF. The CDR3 DNA reads as TGCAGTGCTAGAGATCCCCTAGCGGGGGGCCGCCAAGAGACCCAGTACTTC.